This T cell receptor (beta chain) was recovered during a study of blood T cell repertoires in COVID-19 (dated by TCRdb to 2020 to 2022). With regard to the full study: Collaborator samples came from the United States, Italy and Spain and covered acute and convalescent phases of COVID-19. A de-identified subject ID, COVID-19 status, age in years and sex were almost always included in the sample metadata. Subjects who had been exposed to COVID-19, were actively infected with it, or had recovered from it provided the deeply sampled blood TCRbeta repertoires that made up the dataset. HLA class I and class II types, where available, came from metadata supplied by the sample provider rather than from assay-based typing. The repertoires were made available in a free public database intended to serve as a resource for research on the immune response to SARS-CoV-2. The material from the prospective study consisted of cDNA or gDNA derived from T cells, B-cell-depleted T cells, or PBMCs. The samples were drawn from the first 160 participants of the ongoing ImmuneRACE study and from 1,254 subjects provided by 6 global collaborators.

A word on this clone: No cognate antigen has been identified for it. Base-call qualities are not available, and no considerably larger clone is one nucleotide away.

General study outcomes and caveats: Clinical and demographic metadata were provided uncurated, with the amount varying by source and participant.

The collaborating institutions used their own protocols to collect whole blood in K2EDTA tubes. For TCRbeta analysis, collaborators shipped samples as frozen whole blood, isolated PBMCs, or DNA extracted from either of those sample types. The CDR3 holds 14 amino acids from the cysteine to the phenylalanine. Only the CDR3 DNA stays, 42 bases, in frame from base 1. CDR1 is given as MNHEY and CDR2 as SVGAGI, both from the germline V gene. V was cut back by 6 bases and J by 7 bases, leaving a gap of 13 bases between them. TCRbeta CDR3 regions were amplified from genomic DNA by means of the immunoSEQ Assay, a bias-controlled multiplex PCR. The original methods were these. Within the assay, amplification of reference gene primers was used to estimate how many nucleated cells each sample contained. Sequence reads were collapsed and filtered to measure the absolute abundance of every unique TCRbeta CDR3 rearrangement. For each sample, productive Simpson clonality was calculated by taking the square root of Simpson's diversity index across productive rearrangements. TCRdb took over this immuneACCESS table, retaining in-frame rearrangements with V and J assigned. Such tables are incomplete; in checked studies, under half of the missing clones stem from an unresolved V gene, and the remainder is unexplained. That table is the source of V, J and clone size, and D and trimming were worked out from the DNA. The sample table contains around 50,000 clones; only one count was recorded for 85% to 90% of them. The ten largest clones add up to around 4.5% of the sample.

The V and J genes are TRBV6-5 and TRBJ1-6; TRBD1 might be the D gene, on 5 matching bases. The sequence derives from a middle-aged man with active COVID-19. The sample comprised peripheral blood. The CDR3 reads CASRSTAANSPLHF. The base sequence is TGTGCCAGCAGGTCGACAGCCGCAAATTCACCCCTCCACTTT.